Below, 5 T cell receptor beta chains from the same sample are listed, as sequenced in a study of T cell responses to AZD1222 COVID-19 vaccine. Using immunoSEQ multiplex PCR, the repertoire was profiled, and TCRdb retains in-frame clones only, with some absent. The sample shows about 140,000 clones, 93% of them seen only once. The source material was peripheral blood, sampled on day 0 of AZD1222 vaccination. These receptors originate from an adult in good health.

J is TRBJ1-3 and V is TRBV19; maybe TRBD1 (6 bases). Germline assignment: CDR1 LNHDA and CDR2 SQIVND (reference sequence). V shed 4 bases and J shed 3 bases, with 10 bases lying between them. CDR3 length: 14 amino acids. Written as DNA, the CDR3 is TGTGCCAGTAGTACACCAGGGGTTGGAAACACCATATATTTT. It codes for CASSTPGVGNTIYF. Looking up the rest from reference TRBV19 and TRBJ1-3 gives the full variable domain: DGGITQSPKYLFRKEGQNVTLSCEQNLNHDAMYWYRQDPGQGLRLIYYSQIVNDFQKGDIAEGYSVSREKKESFPLTVTSAQKNPTAFYLCASSTPGVGNTIYFGEGSWLTVV.

Details on this clone: One junction end disagrees with the germline gene, perhaps due to a read error. The V gene is TRBV7-7, the J gene TRBJ1-5; D unresolved. CDR1 and CDR2 (germline): SSHAT, FNYEAQ (reference sequence). The CDR3 has 15 residues. The CDR3 loop reads CASSLGRYSNQPQHF. The DNA for the CDR3 is TGTGCTAGCAGCCTCGGACGGTATAGCAATCAGCCCCAGCATTTT.

The chain recombines TRBV4-1 with TRBJ1-6; 8 bases line up with TRBD1. The V segment lost 4 bases and the J segment 8 bases; nucleotides outside the gene matches: 10. The CDR3 runs 16 residues. Germline V gene sequence: CDR1 MGHRA, CDR2 YSYEKL. In DNA, the CDR3 is TGCGCCAGCAGCCTTGGGGAGACAGGGGAGGATTCACCCCTCCACTTT. It specifies CASSLGETGEDSPLHF.

The rearrangement links TRBV7-2 to TRBJ1-3; D remains unclear. Germline V CDR1 and CDR2: SGHTA, FQGNSA. The germline V and J ends were trimmed by 3 bases and 0 bases, with 9 bases remaining between them. The CDR3 length is 15 residues. This CDR3 is CASSFYSGSGNTIYF. CDR3 bases: TGTGCCAGCAGCTTTTACTCGGGCTCTGGAAACACCATATATTTT.

The chain couples TRBV19 to TRBJ2-2; perhaps TRBD2 as D (5 bases). The CDR3 runs to 13 residues. Germline V gene sequence: CDR1 LNHDA, CDR2 SQIVND (reference sequence). Trimming removed 5 bases at V and 4 bases at J, with 8 bases between. The DNA of the CDR3 is TGTGCCAGTAGTGCTGGAGGCACCGGGGAGCTGTTTTTT. It encodes CASSAGGTGELFF.